This T cell receptor (beta chain) appears in the sequencing data of a study of PD-L1 blockade in urothelial cancer. Each PCR had synthetic TCR analog templates added to it as a spike-in. The repertoire was sequenced with immunoSEQ multiplex PCR; TCRdb's copy has only in-frame clones and lacks some. The table shows about 39,000 clones, with approximately 90% occurring only once. Documented time point: pretreatment peripheral blood. The trim removed 7 bases at V and 2 bases at J, leaving 4 bases unmatched. The CDR3 totals 14 residues. Germline V gene lookup returns CDR1 ENHRY and CDR2 SYGVKD. The J gene is TRBJ1-3, the V gene TRBV10-3, with 8 bases fitting TRBD1. This receptor was obtained from a woman aged 55-70 years with urothelial cancer. This specimen consisted of PBMCs, obtained around atezolizumab (anti-PD-L1) treatment. Here the CDR3 reads CAITQDRAGNTIYF. The CDR3 DNA reads TGTGCCATCACCCAGGACAGGGCTGGAAACACCATATATTTT.